The source of this T cell receptor beta chain is a study of blood T cell repertoires in COVID-19. Study-wide background: Collection of acute and convalescent COVID-19 samples took place in the United States, Italy and Spain.

CDR1 and CDR2 (germline): SGHVS, FQNEAQ. V was clipped by 2 bases and J by 4 bases, with 6 bases between them. The CDR3 is 13 residues long. Using immunoSEQ multiplex PCR, the repertoire was profiled, and TCRdb retains in-frame clones only, with some absent. Among more than 300,000 clones listed, more than 75% were seen once. The sequence was collected from a woman between 50 and 59 years old with acute or convalescent COVID-19. The chain uses TRBV7-8 and TRBJ1-5; no definite D call. Material: peripheral blood. The CDR3 reads CASSLSRNQPQHF. For the CDR3, the DNA is TGTGCCAGCAGCTTATCCCGGAATCAGCCCCAGCATTTT.